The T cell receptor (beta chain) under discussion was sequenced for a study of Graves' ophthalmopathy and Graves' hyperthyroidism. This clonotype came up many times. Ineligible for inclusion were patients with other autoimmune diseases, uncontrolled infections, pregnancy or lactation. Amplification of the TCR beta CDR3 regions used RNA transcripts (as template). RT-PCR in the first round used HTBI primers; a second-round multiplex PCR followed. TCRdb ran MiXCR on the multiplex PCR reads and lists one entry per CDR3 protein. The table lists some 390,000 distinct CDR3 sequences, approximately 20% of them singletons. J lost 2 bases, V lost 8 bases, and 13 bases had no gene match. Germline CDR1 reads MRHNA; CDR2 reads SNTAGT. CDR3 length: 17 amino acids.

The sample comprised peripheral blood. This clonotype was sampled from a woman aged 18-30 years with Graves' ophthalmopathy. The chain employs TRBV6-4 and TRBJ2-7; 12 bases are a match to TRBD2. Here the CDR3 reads CASGRTSGIGAAYEQYF. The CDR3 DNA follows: TGTGCCAGCGGCAGGACTAGCGGGATTGGGGCCGCCTACGAGCAGTACTTC.